This T cell receptor (beta chain) was identified during a study of blood T cell repertoires in COVID-19 (dated by TCRdb to 2020 to 2022). For context, the study as a whole: Samples covering the acute and convalescent phases of COVID-19 were provided by collaborators in the United States, Italy and Spain. The prospective study material was composed of cDNA or gDNA derived from T cells, B-cell-depleted T cells, or PBMCs. The dataset comprised deeply sampled blood TCRbeta repertoires from subjects exposed to, actively infected with, or recovered from COVID-19. The repertoires were made available in a free public database intended to serve as a resource for research on the immune response to SARS-CoV-2. The samples were drawn from two sources: the first 160 participants of the ongoing ImmuneRACE study, and 1,200 or so subjects contributed by 6 global collaborators. The sample metadata nearly always contained a de-identified subject ID, COVID-19 status, age in years and sex. HLA class I and class II types, where available, came from metadata supplied by the sample provider rather than from assay-based typing. The research as a whole found: Clinical and demographic metadata were provided uncurated, with the amount varying by source and participant.

Comment on this clone: Its antigen is unknown. Base qualities are not recorded, but no much larger clone differs from it by a single base.

The immunoSEQ Assay, a bias-controlled multiplex PCR, was used to amplify TCRbeta CDR3 regions from genomic DNA. Concerning the study's data processing: The number of nucleated cells in each sample was estimated from the amplification of reference gene primers within the assay. Sequence reads were collapsed and filtered to measure the absolute abundance of every unique TCRbeta CDR3 rearrangement. For each sample, productive Simpson clonality was calculated as the square root of Simpson's diversity index over productive rearrangements. The clones in this table, taken by TCRdb from immuneACCESS, are in-frame only. Not every clone is retained; where verified, under half of the shortfall comes from an unresolved V gene, and the cause of the rest is unknown. The D gene and trimming were derived from the DNA, and the V and J assignments and clone size from that table. For this sample the table gives around 230,000 clones, of which roughly nine tenths were detected only once. The ten biggest clones cover 0.55% to 0.75% of the sample.

Whole blood was collected in K2EDTA tubes by collaborating institutions according to the institutions' own protocols. For TCRbeta analysis, collaborators shipped samples in one of three forms: frozen whole blood, isolated PBMCs, or DNA extracted from either of those sample types. The receptor comes from a man aged 40-55 years with acute or convalescent COVID-19. Sequenced input: peripheral blood.

In nucleotide form, the sequence is TGTGCCAGCAGCCGAGGGTGGAGCGGGGGGGCCGGAGATACGCAGTATTTT. This translates into CASSRGWSGGAGDTQYF. The chain employs TRBV7-9 and TRBJ2-3; 10 nucleotides in the junction match TRBD2. Clipping removes 5 bases from V and 5 bases from J, with 13 as the unmatched junction base count. The CDR3 runs 17 amino acids, cysteine and phenylalanine included. Only the CDR3 part of the read is kept: 51 bases, read in frame from the first base. CDR1 and CDR2, per the germline V gene (reference sequence), are SEHNR and FQNEAQ.